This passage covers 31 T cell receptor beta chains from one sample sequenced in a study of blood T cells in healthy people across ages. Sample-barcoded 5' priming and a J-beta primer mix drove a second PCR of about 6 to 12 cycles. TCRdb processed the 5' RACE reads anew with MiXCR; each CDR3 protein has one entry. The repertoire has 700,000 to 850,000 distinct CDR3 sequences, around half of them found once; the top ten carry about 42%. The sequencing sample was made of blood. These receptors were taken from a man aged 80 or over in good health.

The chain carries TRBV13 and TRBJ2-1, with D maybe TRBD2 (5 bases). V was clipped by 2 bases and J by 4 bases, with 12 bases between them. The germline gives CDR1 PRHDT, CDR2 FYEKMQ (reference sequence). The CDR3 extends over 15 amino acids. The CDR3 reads CASSLMTGMYNEQFF. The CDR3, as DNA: TGTGCCAGCAGCTTAATGACGGGAATGTACAATGAGCAGTTCTTC. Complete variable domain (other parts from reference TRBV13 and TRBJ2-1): AAGVIQSPRHLIKEKRETATLKCYPIPRHDTVYWYQQGPGQDPQFLISFYEKMQSDKGSIPDRFSAQQFSDYHSELNMSSLELGDSALYFCASSLMTGMYNEQFFGPGTRLTVL.

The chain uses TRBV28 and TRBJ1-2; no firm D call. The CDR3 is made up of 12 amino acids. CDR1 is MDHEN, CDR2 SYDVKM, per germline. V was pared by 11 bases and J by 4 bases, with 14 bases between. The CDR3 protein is CAVRGQFYGYTF. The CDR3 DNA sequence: TGTGCCGTAAGAGGGCAGTTCTATGGCTACACCTTC.

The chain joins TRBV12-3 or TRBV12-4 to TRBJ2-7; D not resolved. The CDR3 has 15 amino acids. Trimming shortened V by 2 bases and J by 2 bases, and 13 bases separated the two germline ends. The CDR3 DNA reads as TGTGCCAGCAGTTTAAACCCCGGACCCACCTACGAGCAGTACTTC. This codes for CASSLNPGPTYEQYF.

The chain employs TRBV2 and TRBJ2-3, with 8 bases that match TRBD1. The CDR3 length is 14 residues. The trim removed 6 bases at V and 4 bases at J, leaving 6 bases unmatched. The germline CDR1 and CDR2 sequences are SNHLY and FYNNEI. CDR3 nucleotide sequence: TGTGCCAGCAGAGGCCAGGGGGCACCAGATACGCAGTATTTT. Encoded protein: CASRGQGAPDTQYF.

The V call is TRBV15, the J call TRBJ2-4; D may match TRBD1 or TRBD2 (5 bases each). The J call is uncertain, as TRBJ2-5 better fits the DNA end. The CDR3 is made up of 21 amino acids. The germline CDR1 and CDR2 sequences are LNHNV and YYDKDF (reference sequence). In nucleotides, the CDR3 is TGTGCCACCAGCAGAGATCGCCCCCTCAAGGGAGCTCCGAATAGGGGAGAGACCCAGTACTTC. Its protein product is CATSRDRPLKGAPNRGETQYF.

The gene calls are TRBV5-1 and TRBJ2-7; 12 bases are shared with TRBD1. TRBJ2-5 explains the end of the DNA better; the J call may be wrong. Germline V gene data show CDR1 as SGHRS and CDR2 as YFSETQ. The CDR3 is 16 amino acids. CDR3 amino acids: CASSSMGTGGGETQYF. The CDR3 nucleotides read TGCGCCAGCAGCAGTATGGGGACAGGGGGCGGAGAGACCCAGTACTTC.

The CDR3 protein is CASSPRGADNSPLHF. In nucleotides, the CDR3 is TGTGCCAGCAGCCCGAGGGGGGCTGATAATTCACCCCTCCACTTT. The chain uses TRBV7-2 and TRBJ1-6, with D maybe TRBD1 (6 bases). Germline CDR1 SGHTA, CDR2 FQGNSA. The CDR3 is made up of 15 amino acids. V was trimmed by 5 bases and J by 5 bases, leaving 13 bases between them.

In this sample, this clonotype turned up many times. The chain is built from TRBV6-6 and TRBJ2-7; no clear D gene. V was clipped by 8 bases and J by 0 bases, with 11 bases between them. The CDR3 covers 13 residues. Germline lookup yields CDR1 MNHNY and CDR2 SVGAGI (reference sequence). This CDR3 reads CASFTPSSYEQYF. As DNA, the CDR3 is TGTGCCAGCTTTACTCCAAGCTCCTACGAGCAGTACTTC.

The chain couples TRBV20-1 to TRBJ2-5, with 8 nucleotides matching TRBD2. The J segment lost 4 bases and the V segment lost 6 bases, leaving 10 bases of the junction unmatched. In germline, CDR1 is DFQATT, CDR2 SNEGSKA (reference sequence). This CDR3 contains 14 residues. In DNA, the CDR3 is TGCAGTGCCACCTTCGCGGGAGGTACAGAGACCCAGTACTTC. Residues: CSATFAGGTETQYF.

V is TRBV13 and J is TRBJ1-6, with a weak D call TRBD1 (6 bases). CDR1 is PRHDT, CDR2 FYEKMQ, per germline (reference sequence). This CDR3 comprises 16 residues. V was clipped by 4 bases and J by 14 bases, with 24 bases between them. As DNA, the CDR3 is TGTGCCAGCAGCTACCACTCAGGGGAGGAAGGAGGGTCCCTCCACTTT. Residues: CASSYHSGEEGGSLHF.

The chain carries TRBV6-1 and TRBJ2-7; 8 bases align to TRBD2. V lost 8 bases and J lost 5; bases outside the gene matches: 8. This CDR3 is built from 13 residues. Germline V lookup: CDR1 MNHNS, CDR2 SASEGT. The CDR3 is CASLFSGTHEQYF. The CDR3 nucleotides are TGTGCCAGCTTGTTTAGCGGGACCCACGAGCAGTACTTC.

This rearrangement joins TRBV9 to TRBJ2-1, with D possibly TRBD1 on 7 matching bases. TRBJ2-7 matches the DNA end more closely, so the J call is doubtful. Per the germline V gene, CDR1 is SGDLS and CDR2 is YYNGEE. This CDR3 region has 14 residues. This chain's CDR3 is CASSPGGSPNEQYF. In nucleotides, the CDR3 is TGTGCCAGCAGCCCAGGGGGGTCCCCCAATGAGCAGTACTTC.

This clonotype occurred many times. The CDR3 DNA is TGTGCCAGCAGTTTCCTAGCGGGAGCGGCCTACGAGCAGTACTTC. Amino acids: CASSFLAGAAYEQYF. The chain recombines TRBV27 with TRBJ2-7; 10 bases are a match to TRBD2. CDR3 length: 15 amino acids. The J segment lost 2 bases and the V segment lost 3 bases, leaving 4 bases of the junction unmatched. Germline loops: CDR1 MNHEY, CDR2 SMNVEV (reference sequence).

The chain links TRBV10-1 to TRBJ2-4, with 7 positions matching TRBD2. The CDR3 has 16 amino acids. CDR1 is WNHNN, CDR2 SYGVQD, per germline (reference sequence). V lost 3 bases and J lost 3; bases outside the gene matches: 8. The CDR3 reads CASSDVRPGGKNIQYF. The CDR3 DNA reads TGCGCCAGCAGTGATGTCCGGCCGGGGGGCAAAAACATTCAGTACTTC.

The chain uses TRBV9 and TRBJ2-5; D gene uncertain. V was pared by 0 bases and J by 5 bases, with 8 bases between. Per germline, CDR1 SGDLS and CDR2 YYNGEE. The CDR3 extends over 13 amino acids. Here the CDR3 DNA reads TGTGCCAGCAGCGTAGGAGCAGATGAGACCCAGTACTTC. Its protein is CASSVGADETQYF.

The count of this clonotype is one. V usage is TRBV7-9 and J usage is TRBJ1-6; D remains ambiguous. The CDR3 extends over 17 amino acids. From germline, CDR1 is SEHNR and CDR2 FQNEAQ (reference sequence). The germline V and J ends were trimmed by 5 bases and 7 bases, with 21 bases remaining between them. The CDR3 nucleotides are TGTGCCAGCAGCACACACGACCTTGTGGGAGCCAATTCACCCCTCCACTTT. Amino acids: CASSTHDLVGANSPLHF.

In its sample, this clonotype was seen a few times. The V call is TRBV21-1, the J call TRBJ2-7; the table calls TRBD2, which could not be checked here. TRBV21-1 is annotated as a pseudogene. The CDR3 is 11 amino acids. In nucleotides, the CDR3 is TGTGCCAGCAGCATTGGAGGTTGGCAGTACTTC. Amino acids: CASSIGGWQYF.

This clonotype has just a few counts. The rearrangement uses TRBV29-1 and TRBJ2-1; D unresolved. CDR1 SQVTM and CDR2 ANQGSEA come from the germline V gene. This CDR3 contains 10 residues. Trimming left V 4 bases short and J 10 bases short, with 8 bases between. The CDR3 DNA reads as TGCAGCGTTGTGCCCGGAGAGCAGTTCTTC. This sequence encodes CSVVPGEQFF.

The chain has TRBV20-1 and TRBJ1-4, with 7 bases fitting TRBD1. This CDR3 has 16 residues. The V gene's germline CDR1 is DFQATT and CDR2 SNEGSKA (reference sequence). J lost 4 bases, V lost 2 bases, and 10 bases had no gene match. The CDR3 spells CSARPQNRGLNEKLFF. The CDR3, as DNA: TGCAGTGCTAGACCGCAGAACAGGGGACTTAATGAAAAACTGTTTTTT.

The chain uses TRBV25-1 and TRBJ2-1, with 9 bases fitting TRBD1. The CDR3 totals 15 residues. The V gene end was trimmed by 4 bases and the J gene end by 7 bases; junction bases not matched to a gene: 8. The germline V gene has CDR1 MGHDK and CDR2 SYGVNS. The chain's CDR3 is CASSAPGQGRNEQFF. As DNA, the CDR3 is TGTGCCAGCAGTGCTCCGGGACAGGGTAGGAATGAGCAGTTCTTC.

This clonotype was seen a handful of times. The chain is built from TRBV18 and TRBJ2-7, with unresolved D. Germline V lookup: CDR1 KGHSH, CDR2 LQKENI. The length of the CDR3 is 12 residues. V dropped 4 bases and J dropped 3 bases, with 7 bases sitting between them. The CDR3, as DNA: TGTGCCAGCTCACAAAATCGCTACGAGCAGTACTTC. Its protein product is CASSQNRYEQYF.

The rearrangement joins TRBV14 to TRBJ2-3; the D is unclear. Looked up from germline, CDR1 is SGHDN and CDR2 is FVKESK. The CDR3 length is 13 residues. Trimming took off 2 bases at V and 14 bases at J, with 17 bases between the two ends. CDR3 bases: TGTGCCAGCAGCCAAAGCAGGCACAGATACGCGTATTTT. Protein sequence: CASSQSRHRYAYF.

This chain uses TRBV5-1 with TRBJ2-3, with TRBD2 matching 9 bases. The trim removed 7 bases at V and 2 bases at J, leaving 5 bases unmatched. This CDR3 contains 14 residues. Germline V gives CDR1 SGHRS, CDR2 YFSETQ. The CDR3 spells CASHTSGLTDTQYF. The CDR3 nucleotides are TGCGCCAGCCATACTAGCGGGCTCACAGATACGCAGTATTTT.

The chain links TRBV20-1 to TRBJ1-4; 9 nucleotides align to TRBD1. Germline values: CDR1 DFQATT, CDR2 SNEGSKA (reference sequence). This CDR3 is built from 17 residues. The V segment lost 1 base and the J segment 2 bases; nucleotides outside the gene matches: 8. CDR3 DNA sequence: TGCAGTGCTAGAGTTACAGGGGGCCAGAGGACTAATGAAAAACTGTTTTTT. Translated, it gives CSARVTGGQRTNEKLFF.

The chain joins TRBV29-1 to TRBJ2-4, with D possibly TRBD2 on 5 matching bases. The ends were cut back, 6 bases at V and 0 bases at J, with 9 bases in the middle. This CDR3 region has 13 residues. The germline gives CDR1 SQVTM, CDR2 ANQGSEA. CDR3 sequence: CSVKGVAKNIQYF. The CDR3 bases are TGCAGCGTCAAGGGAGTAGCCAAAAACATTCAGTACTTC.

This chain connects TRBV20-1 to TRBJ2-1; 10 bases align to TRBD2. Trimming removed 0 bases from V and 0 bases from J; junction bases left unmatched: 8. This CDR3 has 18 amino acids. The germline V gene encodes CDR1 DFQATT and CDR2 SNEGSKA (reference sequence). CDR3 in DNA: TGCAGTGCTAGAGATAGGGCTAGCGGGAGATACTCCTACAATGAGCAGTTCTTC. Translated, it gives CSARDRASGRYSYNEQFF.

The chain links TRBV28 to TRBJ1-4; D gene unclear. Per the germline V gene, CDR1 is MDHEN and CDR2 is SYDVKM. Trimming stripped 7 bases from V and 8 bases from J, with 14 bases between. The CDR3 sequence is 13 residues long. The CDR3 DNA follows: TGTGCCAGCACTGTGGGGATTCGAGAAAAACTGTTTTTT. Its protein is CASTVGIREKLFF.

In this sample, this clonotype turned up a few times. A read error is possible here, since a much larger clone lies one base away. The CDR3 sequence is CASSRQAGANVLTF. The CDR3 nucleotides read TGTGCCAGCAGTCGACAGGCTGGGGCCAACGTCCTGACTTTC. The genes are TRBV28 and TRBJ2-6; possibly TRBD1 for D (6 bases). Trimming removed 5 bases from V and 2 bases from J, with 7 bases in between. This CDR3 spans 14 amino acids. The germline gives CDR1 MDHEN, CDR2 SYDVKM.

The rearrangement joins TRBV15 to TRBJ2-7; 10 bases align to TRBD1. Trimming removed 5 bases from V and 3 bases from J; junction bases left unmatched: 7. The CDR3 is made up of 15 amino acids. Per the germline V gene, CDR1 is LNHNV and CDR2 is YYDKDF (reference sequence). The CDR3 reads CATSLEGQGDYEQYF. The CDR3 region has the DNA TGTGCCACCAGCTTAGAAGGACAGGGGGACTACGAGCAGTACTTC.

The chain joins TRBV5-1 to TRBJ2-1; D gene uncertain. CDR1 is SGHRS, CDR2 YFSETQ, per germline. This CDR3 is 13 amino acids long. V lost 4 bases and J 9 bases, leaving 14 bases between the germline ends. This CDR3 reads CASSGDVVGEQFF. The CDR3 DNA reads TGCGCCAGCAGCGGAGACGTTGTGGGTGAGCAGTTCTTC.

The CDR3, as DNA: TGTGCCAGCAGGCTAAACAGGGGGCGTGAGACCCAGTACTTC. As protein: CASRLNRGRETQYF. V gene TRBV6-5 combines with J gene TRBJ2-5; 9 nucleotides line up with TRBD1. Losses at the gene ends were 6 bases for V and 5 bases for J; bases not matched to a gene: 7. The CDR3 covers 14 residues. CDR1 and CDR2 from the germline V gene are MNHEY and SVGAGI.